This T cell receptor beta chain was retrieved from a study of a mutant IDH1 vaccine in newly diagnosed glioma. Study summary: The initiation of vaccination occurred 4-6 weeks after radiotherapy alone, or with temozolomide cycles.

Time point meaning: week 5, during vaccination. It was 300 ug of mutant IDH1 20-mer peptide that made up each vaccine dose, given with topical imiquimod. Generated by immunoSEQ multiplex PCR, the TCRdb table keeps only in-frame clones and is missing some. The table has over 30,000 clones, 56% seen once. Turning to this clone: What it binds is unknown.

There are 14 residues in the CDR3. Trimming at V came to 6 bases and at J to 4 bases, leaving 7 bases not matched to a gene. Germline V lookup: CDR1 KGHSH, CDR2 LQKENI. The receptor was derived from a woman between 18 and 30 years old with glioma. The specimen was PBMCs, collected from a glioma patient whose treatment included an IDH1 peptide vaccine. The chain uses TRBV18 and TRBJ2-3; 7 bases match TRBD2. The CDR3 is CASSPPGGADTQYF. CDR3 bases: TGTGCCAGCTCCCCTCCGGGAGGCGCAGATACGCAGTATTTT.